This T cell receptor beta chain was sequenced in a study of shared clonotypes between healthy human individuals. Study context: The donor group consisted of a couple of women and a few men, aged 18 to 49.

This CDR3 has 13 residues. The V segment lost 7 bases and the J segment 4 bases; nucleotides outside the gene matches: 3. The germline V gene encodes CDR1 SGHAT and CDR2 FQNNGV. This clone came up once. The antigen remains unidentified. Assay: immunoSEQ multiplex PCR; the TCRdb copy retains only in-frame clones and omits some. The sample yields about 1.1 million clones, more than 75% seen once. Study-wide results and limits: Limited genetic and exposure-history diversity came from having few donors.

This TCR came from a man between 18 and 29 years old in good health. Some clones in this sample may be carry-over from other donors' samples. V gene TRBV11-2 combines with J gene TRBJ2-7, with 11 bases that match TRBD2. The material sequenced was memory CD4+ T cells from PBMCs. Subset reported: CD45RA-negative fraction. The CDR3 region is CASKLAGGYEQYF. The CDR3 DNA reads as TGTGCCAGCAAATTAGCGGGAGGGTACGAGCAGTACTTC.